Each of the 9 T cell receptor beta chains below was sequenced from the same sample in a study of T cells in Graves' hyperthyroidism and ophthalmopathy. Amplification targeted TCR beta CDR3 regions from RNA transcripts. During a first-round RT-PCR of the TCR CDR3, the HTBI primer set was used. A single record per CDR3 protein comes from TCRdb applying MiXCR to the multiplex PCR reads. The sample lists around 610,000 distinct CDR3 sequences; approximately 14% were seen once. Input material: blood. Receptor source: a woman aged 40 to 49 with Graves' ophthalmopathy.

The sample holds many counts of this clonotype. The rearrangement links TRBV6-7 to TRBJ2-5; TRBD2 is a possible D gene (6 bases). TRBV6-7 is known as an ORF, though its function is uncertain. The CDR3 length is 16 residues. Trimming stripped 6 bases from V and 5 bases from J, with 22 bases between. The CDR3 DNA is TGTGCCAGCAGCCCGCCTGAGAACGGGAGAGAGGAGACCCAGTACTTC. It codes for CASSPPENGREETQYF.

This clonotype was recorded at least ten times. This sequence joins TRBV6-5 and TRBJ2-5, with D perhaps TRBD2 (6 bases). The CDR3 runs to 14 residues. Trimming shortened V by 1 base and J by 1 base, and 7 bases separated the two germline ends. CDR1 MNHEY and CDR2 SVGAGI come from the germline V gene. CDR3 amino acids: CASSYLGGQETQYF. CDR3 coding DNA: TGTGCCAGCAGTTACTTGGGGGGCCAAGAGACCCAGTACTTC.

This CDR3 reads CASEANPSSYEQYF. The CDR3, as DNA: TGTGCCAGCGAAGCGAACCCAAGCTCCTACGAGCAGTACTTC. The chain is built from TRBV5-4 and TRBJ2-7; unclear D gene. This CDR3 region has 14 residues. V lost 7 bases and J lost 0, with 14 bases in between. Germline assignment: CDR1 SGHNT and CDR2 YYREEE (reference sequence). The full variable domain, with the rest looked up from reference TRBV5-4 and TRBJ2-7, is ETGVTQSPTHLIKTRGQQVTLRCSSQSGHNTVSWYQQALGQGPQFIFQYYREEENGRGNFPPRFSGLQFPNYSSELNVNALELDDSALYLCASEANPSSYEQYFGPGTRLTVT.

V gene TRBV2 combines with J gene TRBJ2-5; no clear D. Trimming took off 6 bases at V and 5 bases at J, with 10 bases between the two ends. The CDR3 runs 12 residues. From germline, CDR1 is SNHLY and CDR2 FYNNEI. The DNA of the CDR3 is TGTGCCAGCAGCGAGCCCCCGGAGACCCAGTACTTC. Protein sequence: CASSEPPETQYF.

The rearrangement uses TRBV27 and TRBJ1-5, with a possible D match to TRBD1 (5 bases). Trimming pared 6 bases from V and 1 base from J, leaving 13 bases between. This CDR3 has 15 amino acids. The germline gives CDR1 MNHEY, CDR2 SMNVEV (reference sequence). The CDR3 loop is CASRGLGRSNQPQHF. The CDR3 coding sequence is TGTGCCAGCAGGGGGTTGGGGCGGAGCAATCAGCCCCAGCATTTT.

This clonotype has at least ten counts. The gene calls are TRBV20-1 and TRBJ2-7; perhaps D is TRBD1 or TRBD2 (5 bases each). Trimming pared 3 bases from V and 7 bases from J, leaving 16 bases between. This CDR3 contains 13 residues. From germline, CDR1 is DFQATT and CDR2 SNEGSKA (reference sequence). The CDR3 reads CSASGRAGGEQYF. The CDR3 DNA is TGCAGTGCTAGCGGGCGGGCTGGGGGTGAGCAGTACTTC.

The chain links TRBV11-2 to TRBJ2-7, with TRBD2 matching 8 bases. Germline V gene lookup returns CDR1 SGHAT and CDR2 FQNNGV. The length of the CDR3 is 16 residues. The J segment lost 5 bases and the V segment lost 4 bases, leaving 13 bases of the junction unmatched. The CDR3 loop is CASSWASGLPLNEQYF. The CDR3 region has the DNA TGTGCCAGCAGCTGGGCTAGCGGGCTTCCCCTCAACGAGCAGTACTTC. The complete variable domain, with remaining parts taken from reference TRBV11-2 and TRBJ2-7, reads EAGVAQSPRYKIIEKRQSVAFWCNPISGHATLYWYQQILGQGPKLLIQFQNNGVVDDSQLPKDRFSAERLKGVDSTLKIQPAKLEDSAVYLCASSWASGLPLNEQYFGPGTRLTVT.

This clonotype showed up many times. The chain couples TRBV10-3 to TRBJ2-5, with D perhaps matching TRBD2 (5 bases). The CDR3 contains 14 residues. Germline-derived CDR1 and CDR2 are ENHRY and SYGVKD. V was trimmed by 10 bases and J by 5 bases, leaving 20 bases between them. The CDR3 loop is CATTDGGTGETQYF. CDR3 bases: TGTGCCACCACGGACGGCGGAACGGGGGAGACCCAGTACTTC.

This clonotype was recorded at least ten times. The chain is built from TRBV5-1 and TRBJ1-3; D perhaps matches TRBD1 (6 bases). Germline V CDR1 and CDR2: SGHRS, YFSETQ. Trimming stripped 4 bases from V and 4 bases from J, with 9 bases between. The CDR3 loop spans 13 amino acids. The CDR3 is CASSTGPGNTIYF. CDR3 sequence (DNA): TGCGCCAGCAGCACAGGGCCCGGAAACACCATATATTTT.